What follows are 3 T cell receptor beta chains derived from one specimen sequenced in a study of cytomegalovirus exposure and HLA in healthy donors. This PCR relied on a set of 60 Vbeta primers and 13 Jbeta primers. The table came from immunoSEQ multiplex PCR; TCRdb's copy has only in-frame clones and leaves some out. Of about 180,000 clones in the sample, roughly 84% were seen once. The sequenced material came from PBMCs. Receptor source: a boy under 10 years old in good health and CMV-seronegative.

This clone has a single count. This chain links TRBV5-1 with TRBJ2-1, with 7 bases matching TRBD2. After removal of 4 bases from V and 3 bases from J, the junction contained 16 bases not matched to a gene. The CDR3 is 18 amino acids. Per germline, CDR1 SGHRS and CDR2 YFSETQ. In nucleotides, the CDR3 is TGCGCCAGCAGCCGTTACGGCAGGGTAGCGGGCTACTACAATGAGCAGTTCTTC. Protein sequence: CASSRYGRVAGYYNEQFF.

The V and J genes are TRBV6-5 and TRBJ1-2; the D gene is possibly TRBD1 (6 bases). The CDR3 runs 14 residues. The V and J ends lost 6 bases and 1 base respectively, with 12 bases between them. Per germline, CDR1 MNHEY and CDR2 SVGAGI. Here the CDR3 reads CASRAGVLNYGYTF. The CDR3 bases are TGTGCCAGCAGAGCAGGGGTCCTTAACTATGGCTACACCTTC.

The CDR3 is CASSIAPRPSMNTEAFF. CDR3 DNA: TGTGCCAGTAGTATAGCCCCGAGGCCATCCATGAACACTGAAGCTTTCTTT. V is TRBV19 and J is TRBJ1-1, with D unclear. Germline V CDR1 and CDR2: LNHDA, SQIVND (reference sequence). Trimming removed 1 base from V and 0 bases from J, with 15 bases in between. The CDR3 spans 17 residues.